These T cell receptor beta chains were read from a single sample in a study of T cells in localized non-small cell lung cancer. Generated by immunoSEQ multiplex PCR, the TCRdb table keeps only in-frame clones and is missing some. The sample records fewer than 15,000 clones, 84% being singletons. Material: peripheral blood, obtained before any cancer treatment. The source is a female donor over 55 with stage I squamous cell lung carcinoma. CDR3s leave out the opening cysteine and the closing phenylalanine or tryptophan. A D gene is named only where the DNA matches it firmly.

D | V | CDR3
- | TRBV20-1 | SAKGVHEQY
- | TRBV6-1 | ASSWGGTEAF
- | TRBV7-9 | ASSAVGQNGLF
- | TRBV2 | ASSEYGPNIQY
- | TRBV18 | ASSPGGWDEQY
- | TRBV15 | AIRTNTGELF
- | TRBV6-5 | ASSYGYTEAF
- | TRBV4-3 | ASSQAVSMNTEAF
TRBD2 | TRBV30 | AWAPWTSGGVGETQY
- | TRBV5-5 | ASSLGGTANTGELF
- | TRBV5-4 | ASSLSGSYGYT
- | TRBV16 | ASSQSGGSGNTIY
TRBD1 | TRBV15 | ATSTDRGYEQY
- | TRBV6-6 | ASKGEANPNEQF
- | TRBV7-8 | ASSLGTYTYEQY
- | TRBV5-1 | ASSGDVTDTQY
TRBD1 | TRBV6-5 | ASSYGGQFT
- | TRBV5-1 | ASQLGSAGGNTIY
- | TRBV18 | ASSYLKTAGEDGYT
TRBD2 | TRBV4-3 | ASSLILGGGDVTKNIQY
- | TRBV30 | AWSVGPVREGYT